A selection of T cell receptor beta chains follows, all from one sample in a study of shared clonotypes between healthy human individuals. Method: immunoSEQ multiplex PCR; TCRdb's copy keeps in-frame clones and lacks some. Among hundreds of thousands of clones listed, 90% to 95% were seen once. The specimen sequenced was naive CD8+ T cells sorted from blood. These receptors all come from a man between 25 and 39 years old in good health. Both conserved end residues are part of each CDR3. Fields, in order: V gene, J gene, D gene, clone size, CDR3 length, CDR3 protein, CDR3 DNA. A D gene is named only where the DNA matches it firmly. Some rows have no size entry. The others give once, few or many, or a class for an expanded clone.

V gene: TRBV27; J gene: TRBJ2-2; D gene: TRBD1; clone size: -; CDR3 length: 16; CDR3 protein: CASSLDRVKRTGELFF; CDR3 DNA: TGTGCCAGCAGTCTCGACAGGGTTAAAAGGACCGGGGAGCTGTTTTTT
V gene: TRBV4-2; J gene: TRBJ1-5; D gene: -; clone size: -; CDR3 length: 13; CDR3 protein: CASRKEGNQPQHF; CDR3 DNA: TGTGCCAGCAGGAAGGAGGGAAATCAGCCCCAGCATTTT
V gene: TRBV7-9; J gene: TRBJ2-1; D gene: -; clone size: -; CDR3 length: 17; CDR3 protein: CASSLARRASAYNEQFF; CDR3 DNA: TGTGCCAGCAGCTTAGCGCGTCGGGCTAGCGCCTACAATGAGCAGTTCTTC
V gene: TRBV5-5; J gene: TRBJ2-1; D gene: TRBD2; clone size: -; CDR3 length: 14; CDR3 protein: CASRFSGVGNEQFF; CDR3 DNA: TGTGCCAGCAGGTTTAGCGGGGTGGGCAATGAGCAGTTCTTC
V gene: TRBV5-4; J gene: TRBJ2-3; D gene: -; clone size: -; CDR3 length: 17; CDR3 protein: CASRPAEGEGPGDTQYF; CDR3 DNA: TGTGCCAGCAGACCTGCCGAGGGGGAGGGCCCAGGAGATACGCAGTATTTT
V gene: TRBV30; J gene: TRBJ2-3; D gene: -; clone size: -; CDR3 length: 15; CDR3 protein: CAWSVGAGSTDTQYF; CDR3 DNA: TGTGCCTGGAGTGTAGGGGCAGGGAGCACAGATACGCAGTATTTT
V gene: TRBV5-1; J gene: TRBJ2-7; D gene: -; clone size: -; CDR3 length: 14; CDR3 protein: CASSPAQGVHEQYF; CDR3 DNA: TGCGCCAGCAGCCCGGCGCAGGGCGTCCACGAGCAGTACTTC
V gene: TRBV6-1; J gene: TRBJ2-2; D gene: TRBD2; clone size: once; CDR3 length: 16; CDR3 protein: CASSEATSGRVGELFF; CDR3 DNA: TGTGCCAGCAGTGAAGCCACTAGCGGGAGGGTCGGGGAGCTGTTTTTT
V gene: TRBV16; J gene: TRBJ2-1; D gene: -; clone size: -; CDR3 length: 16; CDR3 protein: CASSQTPTGTSNEQFF; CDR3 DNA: TGTGCCAGCAGCCAAACCCCGACAGGTACCAGCAATGAGCAGTTCTTC
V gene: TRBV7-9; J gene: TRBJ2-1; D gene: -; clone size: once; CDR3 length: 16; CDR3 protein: CASSLSDYRSGYSQFF; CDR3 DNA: TGTGCCAGCAGCTTAAGCGACTACCGATCTGGGTATTCGCAGTTCTTC
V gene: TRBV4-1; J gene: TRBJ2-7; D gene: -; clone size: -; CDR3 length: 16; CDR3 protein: CASSQEFQENYGEQYF; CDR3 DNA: TGCGCCAGCAGCCAAGAATTTCAGGAAAACTACGGCGAGCAGTACTTC
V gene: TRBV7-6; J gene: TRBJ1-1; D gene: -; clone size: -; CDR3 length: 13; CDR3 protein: CASSSDWKREAFF; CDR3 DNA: TGTGCCAGCAGTTCTGATTGGAAGCGGGAAGCTTTCTTT
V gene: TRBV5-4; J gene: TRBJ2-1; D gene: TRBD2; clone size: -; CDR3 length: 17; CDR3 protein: CASSLETSGVLWDEQFF; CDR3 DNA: TGTGCCAGCAGCTTGGAGACTAGCGGAGTGCTTTGGGATGAGCAGTTCTTC
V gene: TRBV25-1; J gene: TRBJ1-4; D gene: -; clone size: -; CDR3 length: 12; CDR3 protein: CASSGREEKLFF; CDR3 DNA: TGTGCCAGCAGTGGCAGGGAGGAAAAACTGTTTTTT
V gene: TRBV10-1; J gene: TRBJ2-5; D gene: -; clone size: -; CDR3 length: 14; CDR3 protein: CASSDRVVSGTQYF; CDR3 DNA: TGCGCCAGCAGTGATCGGGTGGTATCAGGGACCCAGTACTTC
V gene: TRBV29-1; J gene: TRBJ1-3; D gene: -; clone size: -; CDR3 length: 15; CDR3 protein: CSVEGRGHSGNTIYF; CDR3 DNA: TGCAGCGTTGAAGGCAGGGGACACTCTGGAAACACCATATATTTT
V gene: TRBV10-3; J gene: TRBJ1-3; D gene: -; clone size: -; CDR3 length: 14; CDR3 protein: CAISDPLSGNTIYF; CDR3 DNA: TGTGCCATCAGTGATCCCCTATCTGGAAACACCATATATTTT
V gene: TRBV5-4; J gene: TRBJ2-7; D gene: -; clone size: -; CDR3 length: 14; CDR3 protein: CASSSNGDRREQYF; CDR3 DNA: TGTGCCAGCAGCTCTAACGGAGACAGAAGGGAGCAGTACTTC
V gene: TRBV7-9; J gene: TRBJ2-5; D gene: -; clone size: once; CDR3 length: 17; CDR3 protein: CASSLVRQGFFGETQYF; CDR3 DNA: TGTGCCAGCAGCTTAGTGAGGCAGGGATTCTTCGGAGAGACCCAGTACTTC
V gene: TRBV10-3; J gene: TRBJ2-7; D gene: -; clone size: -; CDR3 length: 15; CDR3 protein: CAISVRDPAGYEQYF; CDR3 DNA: TGTGCCATCAGTGTAAGGGACCCGGCGGGCTACGAGCAGTACTTC
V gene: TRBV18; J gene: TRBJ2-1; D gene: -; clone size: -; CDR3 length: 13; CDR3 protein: CASSHTTVNEQFF; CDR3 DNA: TGTGCCAGCTCACACACCACGGTGAATGAGCAGTTCTTC
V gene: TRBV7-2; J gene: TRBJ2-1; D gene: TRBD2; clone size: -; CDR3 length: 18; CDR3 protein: CASSLALAGPSSYNEQFF; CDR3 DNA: TGTGCCAGCAGCTTAGCGCTAGCGGGGCCAAGCTCCTACAATGAGCAGTTCTTC
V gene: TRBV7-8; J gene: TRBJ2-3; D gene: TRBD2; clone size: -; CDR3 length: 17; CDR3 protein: CASSLELAGGPADTQYF; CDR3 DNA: TGTGCCAGCAGCTTAGAACTAGCGGGAGGGCCTGCAGATACGCAGTATTTT
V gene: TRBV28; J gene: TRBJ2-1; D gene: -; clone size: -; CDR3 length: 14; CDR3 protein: CASSFEGSYNEQFF; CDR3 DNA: TGTGCCAGCAGTTTCGAAGGTAGCTACAATGAGCAGTTCTTC
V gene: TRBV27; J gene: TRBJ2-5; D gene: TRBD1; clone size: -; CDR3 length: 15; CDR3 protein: CASSPRTGNQETQYF; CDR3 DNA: TGTGCCAGCAGTCCCCGGACAGGAAACCAAGAGACCCAGTACTTC
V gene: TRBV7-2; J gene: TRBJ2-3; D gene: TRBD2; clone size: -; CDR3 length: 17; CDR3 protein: CASSFPLLAGGTDTQYF; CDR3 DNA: TGTGCCAGCAGCTTCCCCCTACTTGCGGGAGGGACAGATACGCAGTATTTT
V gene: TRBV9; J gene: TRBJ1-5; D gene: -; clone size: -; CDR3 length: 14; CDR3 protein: CASSVGVASQPQHF; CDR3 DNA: TGTGCCAGCAGCGTAGGGGTGGCGAGTCAGCCCCAGCATTTT
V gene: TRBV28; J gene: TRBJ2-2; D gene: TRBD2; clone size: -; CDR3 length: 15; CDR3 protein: CASSLPGGDTGELFF; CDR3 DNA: TGTGCCAGCAGTTTACCGGGAGGGGACACCGGGGAGCTGTTTTTT
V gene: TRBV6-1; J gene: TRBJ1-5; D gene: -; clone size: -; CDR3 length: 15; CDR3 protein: CASCTGRVVNQPQHF; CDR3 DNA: TGTGCCAGCTGTACAGGGCGGGTAGTCAATCAGCCCCAGCATTTT
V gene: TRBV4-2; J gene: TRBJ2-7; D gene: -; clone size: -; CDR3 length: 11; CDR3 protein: CASSHGYEQYF; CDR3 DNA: TGTGCCAGCAGCCATGGCTACGAGCAGTACTTC
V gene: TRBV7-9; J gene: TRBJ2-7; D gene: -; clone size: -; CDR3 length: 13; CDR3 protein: CASSPPPSYEQYF; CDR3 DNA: TGTGCCAGCAGCCCGCCCCCATCCTACGAGCAGTACTTC
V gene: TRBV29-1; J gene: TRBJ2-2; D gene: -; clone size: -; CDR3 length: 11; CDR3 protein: CSFPLSGELFF; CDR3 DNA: TGCAGCTTCCCGCTATCCGGGGAGCTGTTTTTT
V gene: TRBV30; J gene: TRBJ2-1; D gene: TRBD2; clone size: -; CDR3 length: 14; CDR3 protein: CACALAGDGNEQFF; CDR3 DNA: TGTGCCTGTGCCTTAGCGGGAGATGGGAATGAGCAGTTCTTC
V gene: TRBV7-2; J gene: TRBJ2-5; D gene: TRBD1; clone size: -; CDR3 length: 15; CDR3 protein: CASSPRDRGGETQYF; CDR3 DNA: TGTGCCAGCAGCCCCCGGGACAGGGGTGGGGAGACCCAGTACTTC
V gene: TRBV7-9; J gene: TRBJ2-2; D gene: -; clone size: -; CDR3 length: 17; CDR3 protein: CASSNQPGIPSSGELFF; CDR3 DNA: TGTGCCAGCAGCAACCAGCCCGGGATTCCGAGTTCCGGGGAGCTGTTTTTT
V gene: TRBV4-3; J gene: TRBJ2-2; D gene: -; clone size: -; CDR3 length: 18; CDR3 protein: CASSQEAGQRFDTGELFF; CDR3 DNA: TGCGCCAGCAGCCAAGAGGCGGGACAAAGGTTTGACACCGGGGAGCTGTTTTTT
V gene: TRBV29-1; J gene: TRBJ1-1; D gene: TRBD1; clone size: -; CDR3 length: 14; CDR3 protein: CSGEGQEKNTEAFF; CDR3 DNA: TGCAGCGGGGAGGGACAGGAGAAGAACACTGAAGCTTTCTTT
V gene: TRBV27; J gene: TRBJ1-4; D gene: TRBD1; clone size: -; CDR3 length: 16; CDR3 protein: CASSIGTGGFNEKLFF; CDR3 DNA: TGTGCCAGCAGTATCGGGACAGGGGGCTTTAATGAAAAACTGTTTTTT
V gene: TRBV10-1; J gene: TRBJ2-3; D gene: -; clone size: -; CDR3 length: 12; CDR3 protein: CASILGIDTQYF; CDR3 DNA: TGCGCCAGCATTCTGGGGATTGATACGCAGTATTTT
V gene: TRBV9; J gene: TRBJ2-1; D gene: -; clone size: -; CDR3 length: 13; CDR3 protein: CASSLDSSNEQFF; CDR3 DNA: TGTGCCAGCAGCCTGGACAGTTCGAATGAGCAGTTCTTC
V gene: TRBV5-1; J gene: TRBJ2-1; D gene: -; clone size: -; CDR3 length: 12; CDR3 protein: CASSSRQDQQFF; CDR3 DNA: TGCGCCAGCAGCTCGCGACAGGACCAGCAGTTCTTC
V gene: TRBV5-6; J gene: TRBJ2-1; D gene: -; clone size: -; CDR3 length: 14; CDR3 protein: CASSLVSVEDRAFF; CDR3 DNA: TGTGCCAGCAGCTTGGTGTCTGTCGAGGACAGAGCGTTCTTC
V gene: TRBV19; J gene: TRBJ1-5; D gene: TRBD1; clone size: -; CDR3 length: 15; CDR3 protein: CASTPTGYGNQPQHF; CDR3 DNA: TGTGCCAGTACCCCGACAGGGTATGGCAATCAGCCCCAGCATTTT
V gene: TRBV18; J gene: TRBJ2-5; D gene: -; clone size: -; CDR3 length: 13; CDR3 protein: CASSPPSLETQYF; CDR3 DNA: TGTGCCAGCTCACCACCCTCCCTTGAGACCCAGTACTTC
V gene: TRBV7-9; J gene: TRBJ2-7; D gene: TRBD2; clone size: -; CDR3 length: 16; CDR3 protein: CASSSVGTSGTYEQYF; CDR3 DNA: TGTGCCAGCAGCTCGGTCGGGACTAGCGGGACCTACGAGCAGTACTTC
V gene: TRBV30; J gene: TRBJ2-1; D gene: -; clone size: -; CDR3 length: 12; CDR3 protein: CAWIGGAGEQFF; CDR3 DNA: TGTGCCTGGATAGGGGGGGCCGGTGAGCAGTTCTTC